Included here is one TCR beta chain sequence, with context. The sample comes from a study of T cell responses to AZD1222 COVID-19 vaccine. V lost 3 bases and J lost 2; bases outside the gene matches: 3. CDR1 is MDHEN, CDR2 SYDVKM, per germline. The CDR3 totals 15 residues. Clones were sequenced by immunoSEQ multiplex PCR, and TCRdb holds only the in-frame ones, with some missing. The data show fewer than 110,000 clones, roughly nine tenths seen once. The rearrangement uses TRBV28 and TRBJ1-5, with 8 bases matching TRBD1. Sequencing was performed on peripheral blood, taken on day 0 of AZD1222 vaccination. The TCR was taken from an adult in good health. The CDR3 DNA follows: TGTGCCAGCAGTTTCGACAGGGGTCGCAATCAGCCCCAGCATTTT. Residues: CASSFDRGRNQPQHF.